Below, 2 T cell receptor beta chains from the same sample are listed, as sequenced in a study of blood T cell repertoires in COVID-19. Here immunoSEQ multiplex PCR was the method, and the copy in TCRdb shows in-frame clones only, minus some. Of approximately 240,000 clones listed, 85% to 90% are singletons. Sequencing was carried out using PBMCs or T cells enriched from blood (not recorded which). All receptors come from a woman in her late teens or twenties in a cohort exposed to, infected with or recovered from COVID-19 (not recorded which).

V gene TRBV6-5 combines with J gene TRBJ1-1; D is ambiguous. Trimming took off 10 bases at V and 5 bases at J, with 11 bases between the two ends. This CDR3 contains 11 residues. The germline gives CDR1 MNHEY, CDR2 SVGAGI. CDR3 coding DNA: TGTGCCACACGGGCGGGGACTGAAGCTTTCTTT. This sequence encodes CATRAGTEAFF.

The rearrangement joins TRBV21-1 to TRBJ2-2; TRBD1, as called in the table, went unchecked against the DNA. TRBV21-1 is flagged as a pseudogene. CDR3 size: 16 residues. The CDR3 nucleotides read TGTGCCAGCAGCAAAGACGCGGACATGAACACCGGGGAGCTGTTTTTT. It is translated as CASSKDADMNTGELFF.